The 13 T cell receptor beta chains below all came from one sample that was sequenced in a study of blood T cell repertoires in COVID-19. Using immunoSEQ multiplex PCR, the repertoire was profiled, and TCRdb retains in-frame clones only, with some absent. The sample lists tens of thousands of clones, roughly three quarters occurring once. The source material was peripheral blood. These receptors originate from a man in his 70s with COVID-19, enrolled during active disease.

The rearrangement joins TRBV19 to TRBJ2-1; 7 nucleotides line up with TRBD2. The length of the CDR3 is 13 residues. In germline, CDR1 is LNHDA, CDR2 SQIVND (reference sequence). V shed 3 bases and J 11 bases; nucleotides not matched to a gene: 7. DNA of the CDR3: TGTGCCAGTAGTATTAAGGGCGGGGGACAGCAGTTCTTC. It yields the protein CASSIKGGGQQFF.

The chain is built from TRBV19 and TRBJ2-3; weak D call: TRBD1 (6 bases). The ends were cut back, 3 bases at V and 1 base at J, with 14 bases in the middle. CDR3 length equals 16 residues. Per germline, CDR1 LNHDA and CDR2 SQIVND (reference sequence). The CDR3 bases are TGTGCCAGTAGTATTCAACAGGGAAGAGGCACAGATACGCAGTATTTT. This encodes CASSIQQGRGTDTQYF.

The V gene is TRBV13, the J gene TRBJ1-1; the D gene is possibly TRBD1 (5 bases). Germline V CDR1 and CDR2: PRHDT, FYEKMQ (reference sequence). The CDR3 consists of 14 residues. Trimming pared 4 bases from V and 5 bases from J, leaving 14 bases between. The CDR3 is CASSSYRSGTEAFF. In DNA form, the CDR3 reads TGTGCCAGCAGCTCCTACCGCTCAGGGACTGAAGCTTTCTTT.

A few counts support this clone. The CDR3 is CASAERSHEQYF. The CDR3 bases are TGTGCCAGCGCGGAGAGGAGCCACGAGCAGTACTTC. This rearrangement joins TRBV27 to TRBJ2-7; D gene ambiguous. V was cut by 8 bases and J by 5 bases, with 13 bases left in between. This CDR3 is built from 12 residues. Per germline, CDR1 MNHEY and CDR2 SMNVEV (reference sequence).

This clone was recorded once. This chain uses TRBV19 with TRBJ2-5; D is unresolved. The V and J ends lost 6 bases and 4 bases respectively, with 9 bases between them. The CDR3 is made up of 12 amino acids. CDR1 is LNHDA and CDR2 is SQIVND in the germline V gene (reference sequence). CDR3 in amino acids: CASRSPGETQYF. For the CDR3, the DNA is TGTGCCAGTAGGAGCCCCGGAGAGACCCAGTACTTC.

The chain links TRBV30 to TRBJ2-1; 7 bases match TRBD2. The CDR3 runs 13 residues. CDR1 is GTSNPN, CDR2 SVGIG, per germline (reference sequence). V gave up 5 bases and J gave up 2 bases; unmatched junction bases: 3. CDR3 DNA sequence: TGTGCCTGGGGCGGACTAGCCTACAATGAGCAGTTCTTC. Amino acids: CAWGGLAYNEQFF. Full variable domain (outside the CDR3, taken from reference TRBV30 and TRBJ2-1): SQTIHQWPATLVQPVGSPLSLECTVEGTSNPNLYWYRQAAGRGLQLLFYSVGIGQISSEVPQNLSASRPQDRQFILSSKKLLLSDSGFYLCAWGGLAYNEQFFGPGTRLTVL.

The CDR3 is CASSSTGGLYNEQFF. The CDR3 DNA is TGTGCCAGCAGTTCGACAGGGGGCCTCTACAATGAGCAGTTCTTC. This rearrangement joins TRBV6-5 to TRBJ2-1, with 10 bases fitting TRBD1. The germline gives CDR1 MNHEY, CDR2 SVGAGI. V trimming: 4 bases; J trimming: 3 bases; junction bases outside the gene matches: 3. The CDR3 has 15 amino acids.

The chain carries TRBV5-5 and TRBJ1-2, with D maybe TRBD1 (6 bases). V was cut by 6 bases and J by 7 bases, with 16 bases left in between. The germline V gene has CDR1 SGHKS and CDR2 YYEKEE (reference sequence). This CDR3 comprises 13 residues. The DNA of the CDR3 is TGTGCCAGCAACCTAGACAGGATGGGTGGCTACACCTTC. This encodes CASNLDRMGGYTF. The entire variable domain, with the rest obtained from reference TRBV5-5 and TRBJ1-2, is as follows: DAGVTQSPTHLIKTRGQQVTLRCSPISGHKSVSWYQQVLGQGPQFIFQYYEKEERGRGNFPDRFSARQFPNYSSELNVNALLLGDSALYLCASNLDRMGGYTFGSGTRLTVV.

The CDR3 DNA reads TGTGCCAGTCAGGAGGACAGGGTTAGTTATGGTGAGCAGTTCTTC. Translated: CASQEDRVSYGEQFF. V and J are TRBV19 and TRBJ2-1, with 8 bases aligning to TRBD1. Losses at the gene ends were 8 bases for V and 9 bases for J; bases not matched to a gene: 15. Germline CDR1 reads LNHDA; CDR2 reads SQIVND (reference sequence). The CDR3 extends over 15 amino acids.

CDR3 residues: CASSQEHGGSGYTF. The DNA for the CDR3 is TGTGCCAGCAGCCAAGAACATGGGGGGTCCGGCTACACCTTC. The V and J genes are TRBV4-2 and TRBJ1-2; tentative D call: TRBD1 (5 bases). CDR1 is LGHNA and CDR2 is YNFKEQ in the germline V gene. Trimming took 0 bases from V and 8 from J, leaving 13 bases between them. CDR3 size: 14 residues.

The CDR3: CAIRDMDMPYGYTF. The CDR3 DNA follows: TGTGCCATCAGGGACATGGACATGCCCTATGGCTACACCTTC. The chain has TRBV10-3 and TRBJ1-2, with D perhaps TRBD1 (5 bases). The length of the CDR3 is 14 residues. The germline V gene encodes CDR1 ENHRY and CDR2 SYGVKD. V was shortened by 6 bases and J by 4 bases, with 15 bases between the two germline ends.

The chain uses TRBV29-1 and TRBJ2-3; possible D gene TRBD2, 6 bases. The CDR3 runs 15 residues. Germline CDR1 and CDR2: SQVTM and ANQGSEA. V shed 7 bases and J shed 0 bases, with 17 bases lying between them. The CDR3 nucleotides read TGCAGCGCAAGGCGGGGTCATACTAGCACAGATACGCAGTATTTT. This gives the protein CSARRGHTSTDTQYF.

This clone has a single count. The chain recombines TRBV7-6 with TRBJ1-2; the D gene is possibly TRBD1 (5 bases). Trimming shortened V by 5 bases and J by 8 bases, and 12 bases separated the two germline ends. The CDR3 sequence is 12 residues long. Looked up from germline, CDR1 is SGHVS and CDR2 is FNYEAQ. The CDR3, as DNA: TGTGCCAGCAGCCTTGCAGGGCGAGGCTACACCTTC. Its translation: CASSLAGRGYTF.